This TCR beta chain appears in the sequencing data of a study of shared clonotypes between healthy human individuals. Germline CDR1 is MDHEN and CDR2 is SYDVKM. Trimming at V came to 5 bases and at J to 11 bases, leaving 16 bases not matched to a gene. The CDR3 is made up of 15 amino acids. TCRdb's copy holds only in-frame clones and misses some; the assay was immunoSEQ multiplex PCR. The sample lists 2.3 million or so clones; roughly 93% were seen once. Regarding the study as a whole: Across several donors, naive CD4 shared around 5.1%, naive CD8 more than 3%, memory CD4 about 2.5%, memory CD8 more than 0.35%.

Notes on this clone: The antigen remains unidentified.

V usage is TRBV28 and J usage is TRBJ2-3, with 7 bases matching TRBD1. The origin of this receptor is a man aged 18 to 30 in good health. Some clones in this sample may be carry-over from other donors' samples. What was sequenced was naive CD4+ T cells from PBMCs. Subset meaning: CD45RA+ positively selected. The CDR3 protein is CASSAFDPRQGVQYF. The CDR3 DNA is TGTGCCAGCAGTGCCTTTGACCCCCGGCAGGGGGTGCAGTATTTT.